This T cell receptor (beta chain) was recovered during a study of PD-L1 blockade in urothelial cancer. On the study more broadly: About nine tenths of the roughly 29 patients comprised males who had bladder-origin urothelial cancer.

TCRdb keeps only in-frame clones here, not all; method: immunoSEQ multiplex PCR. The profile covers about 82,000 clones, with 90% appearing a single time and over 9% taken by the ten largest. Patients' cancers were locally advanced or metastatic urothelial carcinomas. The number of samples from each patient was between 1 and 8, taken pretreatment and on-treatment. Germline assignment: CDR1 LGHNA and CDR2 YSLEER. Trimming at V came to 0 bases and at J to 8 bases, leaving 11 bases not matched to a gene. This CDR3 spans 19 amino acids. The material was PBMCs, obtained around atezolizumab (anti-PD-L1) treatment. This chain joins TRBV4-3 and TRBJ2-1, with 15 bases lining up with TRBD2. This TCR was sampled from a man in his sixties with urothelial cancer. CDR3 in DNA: TGCGCCAGCAGCCAAGATCGATGGACTAGCGGGGGGGCCACCGATGAGCAGTTCTTC. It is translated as CASSQDRWTSGGATDEQFF.